The 14 T cell receptor beta chains in this list originate from one sample, sequenced in a study of blood T cells in healthy people across ages. The second PCR ran roughly 7 to 11 cycles with a sample-barcoded 5' primer and J-beta primers. TCRdb recomputed calls from the 5' RACE reads with MiXCR, one row per CDR3 protein. The top ten hold 13% of the sample, which has 850,000 to 1,100,000 distinct CDR3 sequences, 35% to 40% seen once. Source material: blood. The receptors come from a man aged 18 to 30 in good health.

The rearrangement uses TRBV20-1 and TRBJ1-1; D might be TRBD1 (6 bases). Trimming cost V 1 base and J 4 bases, with 13 bases left between them. The CDR3 sequence is 14 residues long. Germline V gene data show CDR1 as DFQATT and CDR2 as SNEGSKA (reference sequence). The CDR3 sequence is CSARGYREPTEAFF. The CDR3 nucleotides read TGCAGTGCTAGAGGATACAGGGAACCCACTGAAGCTTTCTTT.

The rearrangement joins TRBV20-1 to TRBJ2-7; D may be TRBD1 or TRBD2 (5 bases each). CDR1 DFQATT and CDR2 SNEGSKA come from the germline V gene (reference sequence). This CDR3 has 12 amino acids. V was trimmed by 3 bases and J by 7 bases, leaving 13 bases between them. This CDR3 is CSASFGDDEQYF. The CDR3 bases are TGCAGTGCTAGTTTCGGGGACGATGAGCAGTACTTC.

This clonotype occurred many times. V is TRBV4-3 and J is TRBJ2-1; 11 bases agree with TRBD1. The CDR3 spans 15 residues. The junction had 1 base not matched to a gene; V was cut back by 4 bases and J by 2 bases. The germline CDR1 and CDR2 sequences are LGHNA and YSLEER. For the CDR3, the DNA is TGCGCCAGCAGCCCGGGACAGGGGGCCTACAATGAGCAGTTCTTC. Translating it yields CASSPGQGAYNEQFF.

This clonotype has only a few counts. This chain uses TRBV15 with TRBJ2-7; TRBD1 is a possible D gene (5 bases). Germline V gene sequence: CDR1 LNHNV, CDR2 YYDKDF (reference sequence). V was trimmed by 0 bases and J by 1 base, leaving 13 bases between them. The CDR3 is 16 residues long. The CDR3 here is CATSRDLPDKSYEQYF. The CDR3 bases are TGTGCCACCAGCAGAGATCTTCCGGACAAATCCTACGAGCAGTACTTC.

This clonotype was detected once. The chain combines TRBV5-4 with TRBJ1-2; no clear D. Trimming removed 0 bases at V and 8 bases at J, with 14 bases between. The CDR3 extends over 14 amino acids. Germline lookup yields CDR1 SGHNT and CDR2 YYREEE (reference sequence). CDR3 nucleotides: TGTGCCAGCAGCTTGGTTCCGGGTTTAGGAGGCTACACCTTC. It translates to CASSLVPGLGGYTF. The whole variable domain, filled in from reference TRBV5-4 and TRBJ1-2, reads ETGVTQSPTHLIKTRGQQVTLRCSSQSGHNTVSWYQQALGQGPQFIFQYYREEENGRGNFPPRFSGLQFPNYSSELNVNALELDDSALYLCASSLVPGLGGYTFGSGTRLTVV.

The J gene is TRBJ2-1, the V gene TRBV5-1; 16 positions agree with TRBD2. Trimming cost V 4 bases and J 1 base; bases outside gene matches: 5. The CDR3 is 18 amino acids. Germline assignment: CDR1 SGHRS and CDR2 YFSETQ. The DNA of the CDR3 is TGCGCCAGCAGCCGGGGGACTAGCGGGGGGGCGTCCTACAATGAGCAGTTCTTC. This codes for CASSRGTSGGASYNEQFF.

The chain carries TRBV28 and TRBJ1-2, with TRBD1 as a possible D gene (5 bases). V was cut by 6 bases and J by 8 bases, with 13 bases left in between. The CDR3 is 12 residues long. Germline loops: CDR1 MDHEN, CDR2 SYDVKM. The CDR3 protein is CASSETRDGYTF. Written as DNA, the CDR3 is TGTGCCAGCAGCGAGACCAGGGACGGCTACACCTTC.

This rearrangement joins TRBV9 to TRBJ2-5; D not certain. Looked up from germline, CDR1 is SGDLS and CDR2 is YYNGEE. V lost 4 bases, J lost 4 bases, and 11 bases lay in between. The CDR3 spans 13 residues. The DNA of the CDR3 is TGTGCCAGCAGCCCACACCAGACAGAGACCCAGTACTTC. Translating it yields CASSPHQTETQYF.

This chain joins TRBV28 and TRBJ2-3; possible D gene TRBD1, 6 bases. Deletions cut 4 bases from V and 2 bases from J, with 10 bases between. The germline V gene encodes CDR1 MDHEN and CDR2 SYDVKM. The CDR3 sequence is 14 residues long. The CDR3 DNA follows: TGTGCCAGCAGTTCGGGACACCCCACAGATACGCAGTATTTT. Protein: CASSSGHPTDTQYF. Together with reference TRBV28 and TRBJ2-3, the CDR3 gives the full variable domain: DVKVTQSSRYLVKRTGEKVFLECVQDMDHENMFWYRQDPGLGLRLIYFSYDVKMKEKGDIPEGYSVSREKKERFSLILESASTNQTSMYLCASSSGHPTDTQYFGPGTRLTVL.

This clonotype appeared a few times. The chain couples TRBV7-2 to TRBJ1-6; D unresolved. Germline-derived CDR1 and CDR2 are SGHTA and FQGNSA. The CDR3 runs to 13 residues. Trimming cost V 0 bases and J 10 bases, with 7 bases left between them. Written as DNA, the CDR3 is TGTGCCAGCAGCTTAGCGCTTAAGTCACCCCTCCACTTT. Its translation: CASSLALKSPLHF.

This clonotype has a count of ten or more. A read error may produce the germline difference seen at one junction end. This rearrangement joins TRBV4-2 to TRBJ2-1; D not resolved. CDR1 LGHNA and CDR2 YNFKEQ come from the germline V gene. This CDR3 region has 13 residues. The CDR3 is CASSQDPNNEQFF. As DNA, the CDR3 is TGCGCCAGCAGCCAAGACCCGAACAATGAGCAGTTCTTC.

This clonotype was observed a handful of times. This rearrangement joins TRBV6-6 to TRBJ1-4; no definite D call. V was trimmed by 2 bases and J by 6 bases, leaving 13 bases between them. CDR1 and CDR2 (germline): MNHNY, SVGAGI (reference sequence). This CDR3 spans 15 amino acids. The CDR3 DNA sequence: TGTGCCAGCAGTTACCGGGTAGGAGGCGATGAAAAACTGTTTTTT. It is translated as CASSYRVGGDEKLFF.

The chain joins TRBV10-3 to TRBJ1-5, with D unclear. The germline CDR1 and CDR2 sequences are ENHRY and SYGVKD. The CDR3 contains 15 residues. The V and J ends lost 5 bases and 0 bases respectively, with 11 bases between them. CDR3 sequence reads: CAISKYGDSNQPQHF. The CDR3, as DNA: TGTGCCATCAGTAAATACGGAGATAGCAATCAGCCCCAGCATTTT.

This clonotype was picked up a small number of times. The chain carries TRBV29-1 and TRBJ1-1; 8 bases map to TRBD1. Germline V CDR1 and CDR2: SQVTM, ANQGSEA. V was clipped by 5 bases and J by 3 bases; unmatched bases: 8. There are 14 residues in the CDR3. The CDR3 region is CSVMGRGRDTEAFF. The DNA of the CDR3 is TGCAGCGTTATGGGCAGGGGGCGCGACACTGAAGCTTTCTTT.